The T cell receptor (beta chain) described here comes from a study of PD-1 blockade in classical Hodgkin lymphoma. Each of the patients experienced relapse following autologous stem cell transplantation, and their brentuximab vedotin exposure differed. CDR1 is SGHVS, CDR2 FQNEAQ, per germline. The CDR3 runs to 17 residues. V lost 5 bases, J lost 0 bases, and 12 bases stayed unmatched. Data came from immunoSEQ multiplex PCR; TCRdb stores just in-frame clones and leaves some out. Of some 25,000 clones detected, about 78% appear once; the ten largest clones hold 30% to 45%. This material consisted of peripheral blood mononuclear cells (PBMCs), taken before the second cycle of nivolumab. The receptor's source is a human donor with classical Hodgkin lymphoma. The V call is TRBV7-8, the J call TRBJ1-2, with TRBD1 identical over 7 bases. CDR3 sequence (DNA): TGTGCCAGCAGCACCGTAGCGGGGACAGCTACTAACTATGGCTACACCTTC. Its protein product is CASSTVAGTATNYGYTF. Variable domain in full (rest from reference TRBV7-8 and TRBJ1-2): GAGVSQSPRYKVAKRGQDVALRCDPISGHVSLFWYQQALGQGPEFLTYFQNEAQLDKSGLPSDRFFAERPEGSVSTLKIQRTQQEDSAVYLCASSTVAGTATNYGYTFGSGTRLTVV.